This T cell receptor (beta chain) was recovered during a study of blood T cells in healthy people across ages. Study-level results: Donor CMV status, an unknown factor, possibly confounded changes in expanded clonotypes.

This clonotype was recorded a few times. Its antigen is still unknown. A second PCR, run for roughly 7 to 11 cycles, used a sample-barcoded 5' primer plus a J-beta primer mix. Template switching added a 12-random-nucleotide identifier to every cDNA molecule. TCRdb re-called the 5' RACE reads through MiXCR, storing one row per CDR3 protein. The sample has approximately 780,000 distinct CDR3 sequences, 25% to 30% seen once. This sample was also put to use in a study of T cells of mothers and their children.

The clonotype comes from a boy between 10 and 17 years old in good health. The sample comprised blood.

CDR3 DNA: TGCAGTGCTAGGATAAACGTGAGCCCCCTTGAGACCCAGTACTTC. Translated, it gives CSARINVSPLETQYF. The J gene is TRBJ2-5, the V gene TRBV20-1, with no clear D. Germline loops: CDR1 DFQATT, CDR2 SNEGSKA (reference sequence). The CDR3 covers 15 residues. V was pared by 3 bases and J by 5 bases, with 19 bases between.